These 25 T cell receptor beta chains came from one sample sequenced in a study of regulatory T cells in long-lasting Graves disease. Both iRepertoire HTBI primers and Arm-PCR of CDR3 regions were used to build the TCR beta libraries. In TCRdb, the multiplex PCR reads were re-called with MiXCR into one record per CDR3 protein. The data show fewer than 550,000 distinct CDR3 sequences, 20% to 25% seen once. Time point here: persistent/refractory GD, antithyroid drugs over 5 years with positive TRAb. The TCR library was prepared using RNA isolated from PBMCs. The material was peripheral blood mononuclear cells (PBMCs), obtained when the disease was refractory, from a patient treated with antithyroid drugs. The origin of the receptors is a female donor with Graves disease.

In its sample, this clonotype was seen many times. The chain employs TRBV28 and TRBJ2-7; D is uncertain. V lost 2 bases and J lost 5, with 7 bases in between. Looked up from germline, CDR1 is MDHEN and CDR2 is SYDVKM. The CDR3 loop spans 12 amino acids. This CDR3 is CASSLIEDEQYF. The CDR3 DNA reads TGTGCCAGCAGTTTAATAGAGGACGAGCAGTACTTC.

J is TRBJ1-1 and V is TRBV6-9; no clear D gene. This CDR3 has 14 amino acids. Germline V gene lookup returns CDR1 MNHGY and CDR2 SVAAGI. The germline V and J ends were trimmed by 3 bases and 7 bases, with 15 bases remaining between them. The CDR3 reads CASSYAGGPYEAFF. The CDR3, as DNA: TGTGCCAGCAGTTACGCTGGTGGTCCTTATGAAGCTTTCTTT.

This clonotype appeared a few times. The CDR3 DNA reads TGTGCCAGCAGCGGACTAGGGAACCGAGGAAGGTTTGGCTACACCTTC. Translation: CASSGLGNRGRFGYTF. The chain employs TRBV9 and TRBJ1-2; D gene ambiguous. V lost 3 bases, J lost 7 bases, and 22 bases lay in between. CDR3 size: 16 residues. Per the germline V gene, CDR1 is SGDLS and CDR2 is YYNGEE.

This clonotype came up many times. The chain recombines TRBV12-3 or TRBV12-4 with TRBJ1-5, with 9 bases aligning to TRBD1. V dropped 7 bases and J dropped 1; count of bases not matched to a gene: 8. This CDR3 region has 16 residues. The CDR3 loop is CASNRTGAASNQPQHF. The CDR3 nucleotides are TGTGCCAGCAACCGGACAGGGGCGGCCAGCAATCAGCCCCAGCATTTT.

This clonotype was recorded at least ten times. The rearrangement joins TRBV12-3 or TRBV12-4 to TRBJ2-4; D is possibly TRBD2 (6 bases). V gave up 6 bases and J gave up 1 base, with 16 bases separating them. This CDR3 spans 16 amino acids. CDR3 sequence reads: CASSKLGGGAKNIQYF. The CDR3 DNA follows: TGTGCCAGCAGCAAACTGGGAGGTGGGGCCAAAAACATTCAGTACTTC.

The rearrangement joins TRBV7-2 to TRBJ2-1, with TRBD2 matching over 11 bases. The CDR3 sequence is 15 residues long. Trimming removed 5 bases from V and 10 bases from J; junction bases left unmatched: 10. In germline, CDR1 is SGHTA, CDR2 FQGNSA. CDR3 region: CASSPGLAGGGEQFF. The CDR3 nucleotides are TGTGCCAGCAGCCCAGGGCTAGCGGGGGGAGGAGAGCAGTTCTTC.

This clonotype was observed a handful of times. The genes are TRBV11-2 and TRBJ1-1; D is undetermined. V lost 7 bases and J lost 5, with 14 bases in between. The CDR3 has 13 amino acids. Germline lookup yields CDR1 SGHAT and CDR2 FQNNGV. The chain's CDR3 is CASTRGRLTEAFF. CDR3 bases: TGTGCCAGCACCCGGGGTAGGTTGACTGAAGCTTTCTTT.

This chain links TRBV6-2 or TRBV6-3 with TRBJ2-1; TRBD2 aligns across 7 bases. V was pared by 4 bases and J by 6 bases, with 9 bases of the junction left unmatched. Looked up from germline, CDR1 is MNHEY and CDR2 is SVGEGT. The CDR3 has 15 residues. This chain's CDR3 is CASSSLQRESNEQFF. In DNA, the CDR3 is TGTGCCAGCAGTTCCCTCCAGCGGGAAAGCAATGAGCAGTTCTTC.

Note on this clonotype: This may stem from a read error, because a much larger clone lies one nucleotide away. Since the CDR3 does not end with the conserved phenylalanine or tryptophan, this likely comes from a read error. The J gene is TRBJ1-2, the V gene TRBV28, with TRBD1 as a possible D gene (6 bases). V gave up 8 bases and J gave up 8 bases, with 15 bases separating them. CDR3 length: 12 amino acids. Germline V gene data show CDR1 as MDHEN and CDR2 as SYDVKM. CDR3 residues: CASGGPLEGYTY. The CDR3 DNA reads as TGTGCCAGCGGGGGGCCTTTGGAAGGCTACACCTAC.

This clonotype appeared many times. The gene calls are TRBV11-1 and TRBJ2-2, with TRBD2 as a possible D gene (5 bases). The ends were cut back, 2 bases at V and 1 base at J, with 11 bases in the middle. Germline loops: CDR1 SGHAT, CDR2 FQDESV (reference sequence). The CDR3 sequence is 16 residues long. The CDR3 protein is CASSLPRGRNTGELFF. The DNA of the CDR3 is TGTGCCAGCAGCTTACCCCGAGGGCGGAACACCGGGGAGCTGTTTTTT.

This clonotype has just a few counts. The chain links TRBV10-3 to TRBJ1-1; D possibly corresponds to TRBD1 (6 bases). This CDR3 contains 12 residues. V gave up 6 bases and J gave up 5 bases, with 10 bases separating them. Looked up from germline, CDR1 is ENHRY and CDR2 is SYGVKD. The CDR3 DNA reads as TGTGCCATCAGGGATGGACAGACTGAAGCTTTCTTT. Residues: CAIRDGQTEAFF.

V gene TRBV10-3 combines with J gene TRBJ2-7; 7 bases match TRBD1. The CDR3 is 14 amino acids. The germline gives CDR1 ENHRY, CDR2 SYGVKD. With V trimmed by 6 bases and J by 2 bases, 7 bases remained unmatched. The CDR3 loop reads CAIRGTGEAYEQYF. The DNA of the CDR3 is TGTGCCATCAGGGGCACAGGGGAAGCCTACGAGCAGTACTTC.

This clonotype was counted at least ten times. The chain has TRBV5-1 and TRBJ1-4; 7 nucleotides agree with TRBD1. V was clipped by 7 bases and J by 0 bases; unmatched bases: 12. Germline CDR1 and CDR2: SGHRS and YFSETQ. The CDR3 spans 17 residues. CDR3 sequence (DNA): TGCGCCAGCGGGAGGACAGGAAATCCGGCAACTAATGAAAAACTGTTTTTT. Protein product: CASGRTGNPATNEKLFF.

This clonotype came up many times. The chain employs TRBV2 and TRBJ2-7; D is uncertain. Trimming took off 3 bases at V and 0 bases at J, with 18 bases between the two ends. CDR3 length: 17 amino acids. CDR1 is SNHLY, CDR2 FYNNEI, per germline. CDR3 sequence (DNA): TGTGCCAGCAGTGAGTTCTATACAGCCAAAAGCTCCTACGAGCAGTACTTC. Protein: CASSEFYTAKSSYEQYF. Combining the CDR3 with reference TRBV2 and TRBJ2-7 gives the whole variable domain EPEVTQTPSHQVTQMGQEVILRCVPISNHLYFYWYRQILGQKVEFLVSFYNNEISEKSEIFDDQFSVERPDGSNFTLKIRSTKLEDSAMYFCASSEFYTAKSSYEQYFGPGTRLTVT.

This chain uses TRBV5-1 with TRBJ2-5, with TRBD1 as a possible D gene (5 bases). Trimming stripped 4 bases from V and 0 bases from J, with 16 bases between. CDR3 size: 16 residues. Per germline, CDR1 SGHRS and CDR2 YFSETQ. The CDR3 region is CASSPRAGRYQETQYF. In DNA, the CDR3 is TGCGCCAGCAGCCCCAGGGCAGGCCGGTACCAAGAGACCCAGTACTTC.

This clonotype was observed many times. This chain links TRBV6-2 or TRBV6-3 with TRBJ2-5; 12 bases line up with TRBD2. The CDR3 loop spans 15 amino acids. Germline V gives CDR1 MNHEY, CDR2 SVGEGT. J was trimmed by 5 bases and V by 0 bases; bases with no gene match: 1. The CDR3 sequence is CASSYSTSGSETQYF. The CDR3 nucleotides are TGTGCCAGCAGTTACTCGACTAGCGGGAGTGAGACCCAGTACTTC.

This clonotype was seen a handful of times. This chain connects TRBV7-9 to TRBJ2-7; the D is unclear. CDR3 length equals 13 residues. The V end was cut by 7 bases, the J end by 6 bases, with 16 bases between. Germline V CDR1 and CDR2: SEHNR, FQNEAQ (reference sequence). CDR3 coding DNA: TGTGCCAGCACCCCGATGGTCAGGTCCGAGCAGTACTTC. Its protein is CASTPMVRSEQYF.

The gene calls are TRBV20-1 and TRBJ2-2, with D tentatively TRBD1 (6 bases). V was pared by 0 bases and J by 7 bases, with 12 bases between. Germline V lookup: CDR1 DFQATT, CDR2 SNEGSKA (reference sequence). The CDR3 is made up of 14 amino acids. This chain's CDR3 is CSAREGALGGELFF. In nucleotides, the CDR3 is TGCAGTGCTAGAGAGGGGGCCCTTGGCGGGGAGCTGTTTTTT.

Many counts were recorded for this clonotype. This chain connects TRBV28 to TRBJ1-5; perhaps TRBD1 as D (6 bases). Trimming cost V 3 bases and J 3 bases, with 9 bases left between them. The CDR3 sequence is 14 residues long. Per germline, CDR1 MDHEN and CDR2 SYDVKM. CDR3 nucleotides: TGTGCCAGCAGTTTGGGACAACCCAATCAGCCCCAGCATTTT. It codes for CASSLGQPNQPQHF. Drawing the rest from reference TRBV28 and TRBJ1-5, the complete variable domain is DVKVTQSSRYLVKRTGEKVFLECVQDMDHENMFWYRQDPGLGLRLIYFSYDVKMKEKGDIPEGYSVSREKKERFSLILESASTNQTSMYLCASSLGQPNQPQHFGDGTRLSIL.

The chain combines TRBV30 with TRBJ1-5; D may be TRBD1 (6 bases). Germline CDR1 GTSNPN, CDR2 SVGIG (reference sequence). V was clipped by 2 bases and J by 0 bases, with 8 bases between them. CDR3 length: 14 amino acids. CDR3 DNA sequence: TGTGCCTGGAGTCGAGGGGGTAGCAATCAGCCCCAGCATTTT. Its protein product is CAWSRGGSNQPQHF.

This clonotype was recorded at least ten times. This sequence joins TRBV20-1 and TRBJ2-7; the D gene is possibly TRBD2 (6 bases). The germline CDR1 and CDR2 sequences are DFQATT and SNEGSKA (reference sequence). There are 12 residues in the CDR3. The germline V and J ends were trimmed by 7 bases and 5 bases, with 15 bases remaining between them. The CDR3, as DNA: TGCAGTGGCTCGCGGGAAGGGGACGAGCAGTACTTC. It yields the protein CSGSREGDEQYF.

This clonotype was counted ten times or more. This CDR3 is CASRPLLGVPDEKLFF. In DNA form, the CDR3 reads TGTGCCAGCAGACCCCTTCTTGGGGTGCCTGATGAAAAACTGTTTTTT. The chain uses TRBV28 and TRBJ1-4; no reliable D call. Germline CDR1 MDHEN, CDR2 SYDVKM. The CDR3 is made up of 16 amino acids. V was cut by 6 bases and J by 6 bases, with 20 bases left in between. Drawing the rest from reference TRBV28 and TRBJ1-4, the complete variable domain is DVKVTQSSRYLVKRTGEKVFLECVQDMDHENMFWYRQDPGLGLRLIYFSYDVKMKEKGDIPEGYSVSREKKERFSLILESASTNQTSMYLCASRPLLGVPDEKLFFGSGTQLSVL.

Concerning this clonotype itself: At one boundary the junction diverges from the germline segment, which might be a read error. The CDR3 coding sequence is TGCAGTGCTCAGCGGGACAGGTCTTACGAGCAGCACTTC. It translates to CSAQRDRSYEQHF. The chain carries TRBV20-1 and TRBJ2-7; D may be TRBD1 (8 bases). Germline V gives CDR1 DFQATT, CDR2 SNEGSKA (reference sequence). The CDR3 runs 13 residues.

The sample holds a few counts of this clonotype. This chain links TRBV14 with TRBJ2-5, with D possibly being TRBD2 (6 bases). V was cut by 5 bases and J by 4 bases, with 11 bases left in between. Germline CDR1 and CDR2: SGHDN and FVKESK. The CDR3 has 13 residues. For the CDR3, the DNA is TGTGCCAGCAGCAAGGGACTTTTAGAGACCCAGTACTTC. It is translated as CASSKGLLETQYF.

This clonotype was counted at least ten times. The chain combines TRBV7-8 with TRBJ1-6; no clear D gene. The CDR3 spans 12 residues. The V end lost 1 base, the J end lost 10 bases, and 5 bases lay between the germline ends. The V gene's germline CDR1 is SGHVS and CDR2 FQNEAQ. For the CDR3, the DNA is TGTGCCAGCAGCTTAGGCTCCTCACCCCTCCACTTT. It codes for CASSLGSSPLHF.